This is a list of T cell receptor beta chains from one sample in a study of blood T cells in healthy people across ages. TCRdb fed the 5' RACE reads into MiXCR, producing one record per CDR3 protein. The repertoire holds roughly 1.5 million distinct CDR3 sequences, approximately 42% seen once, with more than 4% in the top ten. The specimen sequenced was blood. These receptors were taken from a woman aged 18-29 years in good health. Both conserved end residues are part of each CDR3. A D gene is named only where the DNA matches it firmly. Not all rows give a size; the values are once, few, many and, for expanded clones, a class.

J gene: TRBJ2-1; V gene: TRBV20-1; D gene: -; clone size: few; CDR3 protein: CSARVLRALSSYNEQFF; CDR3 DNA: TGCAGTGCTAGAGTTCTGAGGGCATTAAGCTCCTACAATGAGCAGTTCTTC
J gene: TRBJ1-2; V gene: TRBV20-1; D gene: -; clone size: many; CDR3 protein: CSARDPNYGYTF; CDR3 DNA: TGCAGTGCTAGAGACCCCAACTATGGCTACACCTTC
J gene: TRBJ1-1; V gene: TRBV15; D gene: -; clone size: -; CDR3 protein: CATSRAGGITEAFF; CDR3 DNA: TGTGCCACCAGCAGAGCTGGGGGGATCACTGAAGCTTTCTTT
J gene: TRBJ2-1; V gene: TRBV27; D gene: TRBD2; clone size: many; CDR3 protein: CASSSPGLGYNEQFF; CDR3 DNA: TGTGCCAGCAGTTCGCCGGGACTAGGCTACAATGAGCAGTTCTTC
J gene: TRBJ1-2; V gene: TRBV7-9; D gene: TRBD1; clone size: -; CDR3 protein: CASSSEGEAYGDRYTF; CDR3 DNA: TGTGCCAGCAGCTCCGAAGGGGAGGCTTACGGGGACAGGTACACCTTC
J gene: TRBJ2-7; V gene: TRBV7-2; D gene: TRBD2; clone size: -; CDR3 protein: CASILQASGRYEQYF; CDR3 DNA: TGTGCCAGCATCCTGCAGGCTAGCGGGAGATACGAGCAGTACTTC
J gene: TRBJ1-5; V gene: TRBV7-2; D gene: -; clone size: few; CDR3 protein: CASSEGWGLNQPQHF; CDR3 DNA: TGTGCCAGCAGCGAAGGCTGGGGACTCAATCAGCCCCAGCATTTT
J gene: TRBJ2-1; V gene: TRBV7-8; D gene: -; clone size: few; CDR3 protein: CASSLEGQTKYNEQFF; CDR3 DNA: TGTGCCAGCAGCTTAGAGGGACAAACTAAATACAATGAGCAGTTCTTC
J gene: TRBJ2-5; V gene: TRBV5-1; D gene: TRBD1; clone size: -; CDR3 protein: CTSSGTGTQETQYF; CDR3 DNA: TGCACCAGTTCGGGGACAGGAACTCAAGAGACCCAGTACTTC
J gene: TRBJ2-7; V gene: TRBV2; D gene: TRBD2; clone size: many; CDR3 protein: CASSVGLAGISYEQYF; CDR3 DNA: TGTGCCAGCAGTGTCGGACTAGCGGGAATATCCTACGAGCAGTACTTC
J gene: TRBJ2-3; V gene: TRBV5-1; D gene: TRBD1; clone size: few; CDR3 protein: CASRTTGGSDTQYF; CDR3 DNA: TGCGCCAGCAGAACGACAGGGGGCTCGGATACGCAGTATTTT
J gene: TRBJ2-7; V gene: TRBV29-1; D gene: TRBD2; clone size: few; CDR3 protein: CSVASGTYEQYF; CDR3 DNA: TGCAGCGTTGCTAGCGGGACCTACGAGCAGTACTTC
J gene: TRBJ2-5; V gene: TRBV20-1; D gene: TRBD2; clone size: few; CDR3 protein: CSARVASGQETQYF; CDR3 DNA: TGCAGTGCTAGAGTGGCTAGCGGACAAGAGACCCAGTACTTC
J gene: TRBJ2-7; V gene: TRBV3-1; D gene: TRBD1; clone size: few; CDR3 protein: CASSWTGGNEQYF; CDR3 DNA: TGTGCCAGCAGCTGGACAGGGGGAAACGAGCAGTACTTC
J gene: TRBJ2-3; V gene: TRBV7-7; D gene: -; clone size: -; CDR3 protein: CASSPIRSGDTQYF; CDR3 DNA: TGTGCTAGCAGCCCAATACGGTCTGGAGATACGCAGTATTTT
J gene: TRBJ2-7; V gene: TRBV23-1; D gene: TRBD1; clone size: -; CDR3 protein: CASSQTRPGTGRGVNEQYF; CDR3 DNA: TGCGCCAGCAGTCAAACGCGTCCCGGGACAGGGAGGGGGGTCAATGAGCAGTACTTC
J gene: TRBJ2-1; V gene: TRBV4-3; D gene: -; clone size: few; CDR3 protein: CASSLSSVFNEQFF; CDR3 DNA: TGCGCCAGCAGCCTATCTAGCGTCTTTAATGAGCAGTTCTTC
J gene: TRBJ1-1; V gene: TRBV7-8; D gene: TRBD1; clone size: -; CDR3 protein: CASSYTGRDRGFEAFF; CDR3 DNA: TGTGCCAGCAGCTACACCGGACGGGACAGGGGCTTTGAAGCTTTCTTT
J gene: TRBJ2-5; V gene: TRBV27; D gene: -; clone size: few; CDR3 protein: CASSPGTTRAQETQYF; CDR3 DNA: TGTGCCAGCAGTCCCGGGACAACGAGGGCTCAAGAGACCCAGTACTTC
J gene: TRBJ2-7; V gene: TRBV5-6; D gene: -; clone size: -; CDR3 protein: CASSSTGLFYEQYF; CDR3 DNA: TGTGCCAGCAGCTCCACCGGACTGTTCTATGAGCAGTACTTC
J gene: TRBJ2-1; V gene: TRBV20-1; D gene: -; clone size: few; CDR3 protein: CSARERRGGGEQFF; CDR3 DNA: TGCAGTGCTAGAGAGAGAAGAGGTGGAGGTGAGCAGTTCTTC
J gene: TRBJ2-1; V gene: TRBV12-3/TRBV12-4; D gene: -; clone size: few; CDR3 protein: CASSSGSGGNEQFF; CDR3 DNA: TGTGCCAGCAGTTCAGGTAGCGGAGGAAATGAGCAGTTCTTC
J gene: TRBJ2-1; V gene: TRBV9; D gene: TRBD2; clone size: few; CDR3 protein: CASSVATSGGPNEQFF; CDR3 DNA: TGTGCCAGCAGCGTAGCTACTAGCGGGGGGCCGAATGAGCAGTTCTTC
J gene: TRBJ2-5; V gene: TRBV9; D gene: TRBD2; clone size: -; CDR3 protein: CASSVGGLAGRETQYF; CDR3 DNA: TGTGCCAGCAGCGTAGGAGGACTAGCGGGGAGGGAGACCCAGTACTTC
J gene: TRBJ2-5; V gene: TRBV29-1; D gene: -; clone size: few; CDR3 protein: CSVRRDREETQYF; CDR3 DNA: TGCAGCGTTAGGCGGGACAGAGAAGAGACCCAGTACTTC
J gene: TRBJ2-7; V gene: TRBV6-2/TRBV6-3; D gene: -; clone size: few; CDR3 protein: CASANYEQYF; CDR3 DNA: TGTGCCAGCGCTAACTACGAGCAGTACTTC
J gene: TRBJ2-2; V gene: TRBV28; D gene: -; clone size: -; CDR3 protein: CASSSGRFTGELFF; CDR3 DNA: TGTGCCAGCAGTTCAGGACGGTTCACCGGGGAGCTGTTTTTT
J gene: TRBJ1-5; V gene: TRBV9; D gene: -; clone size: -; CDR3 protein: CASSLGGLNQPQHF; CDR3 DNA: TGTGCCAGCAGCCTTGGGGGACTCAATCAGCCCCAGCATTTT
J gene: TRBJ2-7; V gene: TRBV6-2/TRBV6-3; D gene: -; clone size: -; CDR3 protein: CASIRRQSYEQYF; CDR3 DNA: TGTGCCAGCATTCGACGGCAATCCTACGAGCAGTACTTC
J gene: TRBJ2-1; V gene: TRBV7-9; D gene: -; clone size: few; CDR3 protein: CASSLGARRNLAEQFF; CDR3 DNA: TGTGCCAGCAGCCTAGGCGCGCGGCGCAATCTAGCTGAGCAGTTCTTC
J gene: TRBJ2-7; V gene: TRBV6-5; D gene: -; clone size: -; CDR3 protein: CASTALWTRGSYEQYF; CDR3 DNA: TGTGCCAGCACGGCCTTATGGACCCGCGGGTCCTACGAGCAGTACTTC
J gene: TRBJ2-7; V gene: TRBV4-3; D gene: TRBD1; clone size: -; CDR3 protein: CARSQTGEVLEQYF; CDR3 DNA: TGCGCCAGAAGCCAGACAGGGGAGGTCCTCGAGCAGTACTTC
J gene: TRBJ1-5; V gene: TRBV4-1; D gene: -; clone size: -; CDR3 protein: CASSQTERSNQPQHF; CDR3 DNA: TGCGCCAGCAGCCAAACTGAGCGGAGCAATCAGCCCCAGCATTTT
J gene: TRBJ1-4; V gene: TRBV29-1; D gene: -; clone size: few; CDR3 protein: CSVEVSGVGEKLFF; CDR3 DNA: TGCAGCGTTGAAGTATCCGGGGTTGGGGAAAAACTGTTTTTT
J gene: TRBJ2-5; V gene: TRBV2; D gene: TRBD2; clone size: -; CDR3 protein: CACTQGLRETQYF; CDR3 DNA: TGTGCCTGCACCCAGGGACTAAGGGAGACCCAGTACTTC
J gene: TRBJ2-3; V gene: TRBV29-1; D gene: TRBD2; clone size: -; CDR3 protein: CSVGEGWGTQYF; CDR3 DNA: TGCAGCGTTGGGGAGGGGTGGGGTACGCAGTATTTT
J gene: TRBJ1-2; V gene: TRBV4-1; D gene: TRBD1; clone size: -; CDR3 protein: CASRAPGQKNYGYTF; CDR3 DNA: TGCGCCAGCAGGGCACCGGGACAGAAAAACTATGGCTACACCTTC
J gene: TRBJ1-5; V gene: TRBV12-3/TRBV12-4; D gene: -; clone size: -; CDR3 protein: CTSSLRDLNQPQHF; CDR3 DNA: TGTACCAGCAGTCTCCGGGACCTTAATCAGCCCCAGCATTTT
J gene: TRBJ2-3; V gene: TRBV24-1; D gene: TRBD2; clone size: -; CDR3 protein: CATSGASGTDTQYF; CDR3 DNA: TGTGCCACCAGTGGGGCTAGCGGAACAGATACGCAGTATTTT
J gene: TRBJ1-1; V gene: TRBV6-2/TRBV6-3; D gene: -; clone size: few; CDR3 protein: CASRRLDTGFTEAFF; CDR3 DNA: TGTGCCAGCAGGAGGCTGGATACAGGGTTCACTGAAGCTTTCTTT
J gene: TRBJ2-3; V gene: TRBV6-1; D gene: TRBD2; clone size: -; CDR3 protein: CASLRGGLTDTQYF; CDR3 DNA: TGTGCCAGCCTTCGGGGGGGGCTCACAGATACGCAGTATTTT
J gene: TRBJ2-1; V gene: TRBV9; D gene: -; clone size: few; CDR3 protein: CASSVGSLDEQFF; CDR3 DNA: TGTGCCAGCAGCGTAGGTAGTCTCGATGAGCAGTTCTTC
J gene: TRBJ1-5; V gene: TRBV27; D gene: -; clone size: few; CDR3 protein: CASSFLGYNQPQHF; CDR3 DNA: TGTGCCAGCAGTTTTCTGGGGTATAATCAGCCCCAGCATTTT
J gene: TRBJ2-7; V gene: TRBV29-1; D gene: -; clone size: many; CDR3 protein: CSVGRSPSGEQYF; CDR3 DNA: TGCAGCGTTGGGAGGTCCCCCTCTGGCGAGCAGTACTTC
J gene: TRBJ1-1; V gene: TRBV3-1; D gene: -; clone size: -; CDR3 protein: CASSPLHRGEAFF; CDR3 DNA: TGTGCCAGCAGCCCCCTTCATCGGGGTGAAGCTTTCTTT
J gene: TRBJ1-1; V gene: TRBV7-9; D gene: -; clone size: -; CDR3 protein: CASSFAGGAEAFF; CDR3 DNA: TGTGCCAGCAGTTTTGCGGGGGGCGCTGAAGCTTTCTTT
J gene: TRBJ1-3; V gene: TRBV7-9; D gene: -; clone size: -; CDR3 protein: CASSLGGATGDSGNTIYF; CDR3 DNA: TGTGCCAGCAGCTTAGGAGGGGCTACGGGGGACTCTGGAAACACCATATATTTT
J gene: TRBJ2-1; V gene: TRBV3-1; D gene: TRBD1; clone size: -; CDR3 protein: CASSQDPGQHNEQFF; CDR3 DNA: TGTGCCAGCAGCCAAGACCCGGGACAGCACAATGAGCAGTTCTTC
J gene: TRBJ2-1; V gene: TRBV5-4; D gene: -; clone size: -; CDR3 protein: CASSLYRNNEQFF; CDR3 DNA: TGTGCCAGCAGCTTGTACAGGAACAATGAGCAGTTCTTC